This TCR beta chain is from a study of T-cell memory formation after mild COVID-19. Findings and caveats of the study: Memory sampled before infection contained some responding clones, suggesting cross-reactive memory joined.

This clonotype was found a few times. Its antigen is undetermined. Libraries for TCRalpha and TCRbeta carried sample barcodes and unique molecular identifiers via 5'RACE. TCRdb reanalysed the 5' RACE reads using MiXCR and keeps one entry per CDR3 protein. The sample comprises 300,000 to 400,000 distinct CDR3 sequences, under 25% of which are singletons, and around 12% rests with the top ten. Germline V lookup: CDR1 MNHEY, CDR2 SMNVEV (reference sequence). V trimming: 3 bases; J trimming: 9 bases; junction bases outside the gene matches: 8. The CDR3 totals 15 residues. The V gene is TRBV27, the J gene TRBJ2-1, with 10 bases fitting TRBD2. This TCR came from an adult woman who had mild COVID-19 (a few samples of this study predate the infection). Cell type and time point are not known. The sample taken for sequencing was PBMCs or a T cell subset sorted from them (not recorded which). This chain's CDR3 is CASSLAASGSSEQFF. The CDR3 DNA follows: TGTGCCAGCAGTTTGGCGGCTAGCGGGAGTAGTGAGCAGTTCTTC.